This T cell receptor beta chain was sequenced in a study of cytomegalovirus exposure and HLA in healthy donors. Notes on the study in general: Within an earlier analysis, most TCR beta V segments proved productive either about 87% or about 30% of the time.

A multiplex PCR was run with 60 Vbeta primers and 13 Jbeta primers. Using immunoSEQ multiplex PCR, the repertoire was profiled, and TCRdb retains in-frame clones only, with some absent. The sample carries some 200,000 clones, around 73% recorded once. With respect to this clone: Its cognate antigen is unknown. This CDR3 is also generated by other DNA sequences in the sample.

The CDR3 has 12 residues. The V end was cut by 5 bases, the J end by 0 bases, with 3 bases between. From germline, CDR1 is ENHRY and CDR2 SYGVKD. Healthy individuals who donated bone marrow served as the donors. The J gene is TRBJ2-3, the V gene TRBV10-3, with D unclear. The TCR sequence derives from a woman aged 30 to 39 in good health and CMV-seronegative. The sample taken for sequencing was PBMCs. CDR3 nucleotide sequence: TGTGCCATCAGTCCTAGCACAGATACGCAGTATTTT. Translation: CAISPSTDTQYF.